This TCR beta chain was documented in a study of T cells in Graves' hyperthyroidism and ophthalmopathy. After removal of 5 bases from V and 10 bases from J, the junction contained 4 bases not matched to a gene. The CDR3 covers 12 residues. Germline CDR1 reads SGHNT; CDR2 reads YENEEA. Recently diagnosed hyperthyroidism of less than 2 months' duration affected patients aged 18 to 65. Diagnostic assessment was based on clinical symptoms, serum thyroxine and TRAb, thyroid ultrasound and orbital computed tomography. The PBMCs studied were ones that came from 8.5 to 10 ml fresh peripheral blood. Template material for amplifying TCR beta CDR3 regions consisted of RNA transcripts. With the HTBI primer set, the TCR CDR3 went through a first round of RT-PCR. TCRdb independently ran MiXCR on the multiplex PCR reads; one entry per CDR3 protein. Of about 200,000 distinct CDR3 sequences in the sample, roughly a sixth were seen once.

This receptor was taken from a woman in her fifties or sixties with Graves' hyperthyroidism. Sample: blood. The J gene is TRBJ2-2, the V gene TRBV11-3; TRBD2 matches at 7 bases. In DNA form, the CDR3 reads TGTGCCAGCAGCCTGAGCGGGACGGAGCTGTTTTTT. Protein product: CASSLSGTELFF.